This T cell receptor (beta chain) was profiled in a study of cytomegalovirus exposure and HLA in healthy donors. Study overall: Genotyping showed 81% of about 370 donors falling in the Caucasian-associated ancestry cluster.

Findings and caveats of the study: Presence/absence analyses assumed roughly uniform sequencing depth across donors. Segments of the TCR beta V type were, in most cases, productive about 90% or about 30% of the time in an earlier analysis. A link between a missense DCLRE1C variant and TCR beta V- and J-gene trimming emerged from a later analysis.

The CDR3 has 16 residues. CDR1 is MGHDK and CDR2 is SYGVNS in the germline V gene. With 6 bases removed from V and 1 base from J, the gap between germline ends came to 15 bases. Vbeta (60) and Jbeta (13) primers were used in the PCR. Produced via immunoSEQ multiplex PCR; TCRdb's table is partial and in-frame only. The sample holds around 80,000 clones, approximately 60% seen once. A note on this clone: The antigen is not known.

The origin of this receptor is a male donor in good health and CMV-seropositive. The genes are TRBV25-1 and TRBJ2-2; weak D call: TRBD1 (6 bases). The sequenced material came from PBMCs. In DNA form, the CDR3 reads TGTGCCAGCAGCAAGCGGACAGCGCAGAACACCGGGGAGCTGTTTTTT. Translating it yields CASSKRTAQNTGELFF.